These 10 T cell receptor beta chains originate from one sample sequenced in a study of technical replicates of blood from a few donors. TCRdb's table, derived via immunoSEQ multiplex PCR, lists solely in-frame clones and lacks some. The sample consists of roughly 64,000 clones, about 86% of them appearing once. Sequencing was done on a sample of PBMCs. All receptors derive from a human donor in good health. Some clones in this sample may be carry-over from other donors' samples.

CDR3 nucleotides: TGTGCCAGCAGCTTAGTTTCTGGGGCATTATCACCCCTCCACTTT. Protein sequence: CASSLVSGALSPLHF. The chain combines TRBV7-9 with TRBJ1-6; maybe TRBD1 (5 bases). Germline values: CDR1 SEHNR, CDR2 FQNEAQ (reference sequence). This CDR3 is built from 15 residues. V was cut by 1 base and J by 10 bases, with 14 bases left in between.

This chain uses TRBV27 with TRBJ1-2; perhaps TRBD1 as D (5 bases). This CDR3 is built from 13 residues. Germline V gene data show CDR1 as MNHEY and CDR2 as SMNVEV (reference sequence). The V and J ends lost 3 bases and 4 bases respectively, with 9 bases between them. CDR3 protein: CASSLGQGYGYTF. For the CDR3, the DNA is TGTGCCAGCAGTTTGGGTCAGGGCTATGGCTACACCTTC.

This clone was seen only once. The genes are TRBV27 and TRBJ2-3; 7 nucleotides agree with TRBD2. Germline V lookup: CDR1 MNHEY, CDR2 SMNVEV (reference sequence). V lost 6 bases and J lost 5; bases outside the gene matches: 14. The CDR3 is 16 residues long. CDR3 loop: CASRPEGGRRIDTQYF. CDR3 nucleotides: TGTGCCAGCAGACCCGAAGGCGGGAGAAGGATAGATACGCAGTATTTT.

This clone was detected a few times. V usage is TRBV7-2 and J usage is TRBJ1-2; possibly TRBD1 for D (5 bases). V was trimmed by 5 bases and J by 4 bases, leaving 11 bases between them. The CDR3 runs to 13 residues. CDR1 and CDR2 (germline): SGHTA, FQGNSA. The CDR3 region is CASSVGHAYGYTF. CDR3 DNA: TGTGCCAGCAGCGTTGGACATGCCTATGGCTACACCTTC.

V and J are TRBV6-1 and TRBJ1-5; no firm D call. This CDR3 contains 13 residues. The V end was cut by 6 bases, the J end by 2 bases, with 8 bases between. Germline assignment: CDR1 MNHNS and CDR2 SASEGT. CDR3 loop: CASRGSGNQPQHF. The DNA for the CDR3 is TGTGCCAGCAGAGGTAGCGGCAATCAGCCCCAGCATTTT.

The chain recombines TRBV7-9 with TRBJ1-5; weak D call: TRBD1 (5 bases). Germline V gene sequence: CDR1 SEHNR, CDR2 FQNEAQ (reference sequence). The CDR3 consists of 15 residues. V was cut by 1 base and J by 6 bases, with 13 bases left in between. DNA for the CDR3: TGTGCCAGCAGCTTAGACACAAATAGGGGTCAGCCCCAGCATTTT. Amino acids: CASSLDTNRGQPQHF.

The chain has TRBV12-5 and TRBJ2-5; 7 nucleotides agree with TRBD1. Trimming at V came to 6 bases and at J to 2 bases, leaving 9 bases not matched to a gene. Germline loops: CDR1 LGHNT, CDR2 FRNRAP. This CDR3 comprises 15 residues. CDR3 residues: CASGLLGGPQETQYF. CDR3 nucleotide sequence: TGTGCTAGTGGCCTTTTAGGGGGCCCACAAGAGACCCAGTACTTC.

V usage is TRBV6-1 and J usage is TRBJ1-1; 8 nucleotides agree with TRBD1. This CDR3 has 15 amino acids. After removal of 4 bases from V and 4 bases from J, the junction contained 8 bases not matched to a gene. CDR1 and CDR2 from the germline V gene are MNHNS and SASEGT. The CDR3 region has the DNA TGTGCCAGCAGTGCAAATTACAGGGGGATCACTGAAGCTTTCTTT. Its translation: CASSANYRGITEAFF.

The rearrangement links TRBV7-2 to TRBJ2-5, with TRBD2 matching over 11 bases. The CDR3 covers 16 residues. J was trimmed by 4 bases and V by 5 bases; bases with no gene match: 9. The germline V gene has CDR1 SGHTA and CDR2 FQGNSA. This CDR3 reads CASSPPRTSGLETQYF. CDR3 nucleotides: TGTGCCAGCAGCCCTCCCCGGACTAGCGGGTTAGAGACCCAGTACTTC.

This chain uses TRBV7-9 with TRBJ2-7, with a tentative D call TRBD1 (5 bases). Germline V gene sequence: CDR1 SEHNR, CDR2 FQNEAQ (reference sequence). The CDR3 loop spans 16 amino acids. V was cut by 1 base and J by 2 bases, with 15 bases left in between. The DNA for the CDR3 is TGTGCCAGCAGCTTAGAGACAGCGAACGGTCCCTACGAGCAGTACTTC. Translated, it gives CASSLETANGPYEQYF.